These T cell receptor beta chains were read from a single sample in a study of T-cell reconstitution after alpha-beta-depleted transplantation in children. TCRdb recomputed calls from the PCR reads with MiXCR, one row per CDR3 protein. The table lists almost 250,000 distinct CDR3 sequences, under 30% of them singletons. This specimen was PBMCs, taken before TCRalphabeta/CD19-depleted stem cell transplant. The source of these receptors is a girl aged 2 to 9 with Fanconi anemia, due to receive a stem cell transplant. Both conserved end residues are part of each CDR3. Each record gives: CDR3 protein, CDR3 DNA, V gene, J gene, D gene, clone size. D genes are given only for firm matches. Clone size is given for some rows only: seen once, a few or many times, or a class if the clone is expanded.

cdr3_aa: CASSRASGSVEQFF
cdr3_nt: TGTGCCAGCAGCCGGGCGTCTGGGTCCGTTGAGCAGTTCTTC
v_call: TRBV3-1
j_call: TRBJ2-1
d_call: .
clone_size: many

cdr3_aa: CSALDSLHHEQYF
cdr3_nt: TGCAGTGCTCTAGACAGCCTTCACCACGAGCAGTACTTC
v_call: TRBV20-1
j_call: TRBJ2-7
d_call: .
clone_size: .

cdr3_aa: CATGVYLFGLDPTGELFF
cdr3_nt: TGTGCCACTGGGGTTTATTTATTTGGACTAGACCCTACCGGGGAGCTGTTTTTT
v_call: TRBV10-3
j_call: TRBJ2-2
d_call: TRBD2
clone_size: few

cdr3_aa: CSARYLGYNEQFF
cdr3_nt: TGCAGTGCTAGATACTTGGGGTACAATGAGCAGTTCTTC
v_call: TRBV20-1
j_call: TRBJ2-1
d_call: .
clone_size: .

cdr3_aa: CSVDGQGIYGYTF
cdr3_nt: TGCAGCGTCGACGGACAGGGGATATATGGCTACACCTTC
v_call: TRBV29-1
j_call: TRBJ1-2
d_call: TRBD1
clone_size: many

cdr3_aa: CASSQGLASYEQYF
cdr3_nt: TGTGCCAGCAGCCAAGGACTAGCGTCCTACGAGCAGTACTTC
v_call: TRBV4-2
j_call: TRBJ2-7
d_call: TRBD2
clone_size: many

cdr3_aa: CSARVVNGARSYNEQFF
cdr3_nt: TGCAGTGCTAGAGTGGTTAATGGCGCCCGCTCCTACAATGAGCAGTTCTTC
v_call: TRBV20-1
j_call: TRBJ2-1
d_call: .
clone_size: few

cdr3_aa: CSAQRQGITGELFF
cdr3_nt: TGCAGTGCTCAACGACAGGGGATCACCGGGGAGCTGTTTTTT
v_call: TRBV20-1
j_call: TRBJ2-2
d_call: TRBD1
clone_size: many

cdr3_aa: CASSYRAGSFYNEQFF
cdr3_nt: TGTGCCAGCAGTTACCGAGCGGGATCTTTCTACAATGAGCAGTTCTTC
v_call: TRBV6-5
j_call: TRBJ2-1
d_call: TRBD2
clone_size: many

cdr3_aa: CASSPLTSGKNNGQFF
cdr3_nt: TGTGCCAGCTCACCTTTGACTAGCGGAAAAAACAATGGGCAGTTCTTC
v_call: TRBV18
j_call: TRBJ2-1
d_call: TRBD2
clone_size: .

cdr3_aa: CASSLGTGLGIYEQYF
cdr3_nt: TGTGCCAGCAGCTTGGGCACAGGATTAGGCATCTACGAGCAGTACTTC
v_call: TRBV7-2
j_call: TRBJ2-7
d_call: .
clone_size: .

cdr3_aa: CSVDWMTANYGYTF
cdr3_nt: TGCAGCGTTGACTGGATGACAGCTAACTATGGCTACACCTTC
v_call: TRBV29-1
j_call: TRBJ1-2
d_call: .
clone_size: .

cdr3_aa: CASSLLGQAYNEQFF
cdr3_nt: TGTGCCAGCAGCTTACTGGGACAGGCTTACAATGAGCAGTTCTTC
v_call: TRBV7-9
j_call: TRBJ2-1
d_call: TRBD1
clone_size: .

cdr3_aa: CASSLRTTSDTQYF
cdr3_nt: TGTGCCAGCAGCTTGCGGACTACGTCAGATACGCAGTATTTT
v_call: TRBV5-8
j_call: TRBJ2-3
d_call: .
clone_size: many

cdr3_aa: CASSFVLAGATEQYF
cdr3_nt: TGCGCCAGCAGCTTTGTACTAGCGGGAGCAACAGAGCAGTACTTC
v_call: TRBV5-1
j_call: TRBJ2-7
d_call: TRBD2
clone_size: few

cdr3_aa: CASSEAGQGIYEQYF
cdr3_nt: TGTGCCAGCAGTGAAGCCGGACAGGGGATTTACGAGCAGTACTTC
v_call: TRBV2
j_call: TRBJ2-7
d_call: TRBD1
clone_size: few

cdr3_aa: CSVPRAGKKYEQYF
cdr3_nt: TGCAGTGTTCCCCGCGCGGGGAAAAAATACGAGCAGTACTTC
v_call: TRBV20-1
j_call: TRBJ2-7
d_call: .
clone_size: .

cdr3_aa: CATSRVTSGNTIYF
cdr3_nt: TGTGCCACCAGCAGAGTAACCTCTGGAAACACCATATATTTT
v_call: TRBV15
j_call: TRBJ1-3
d_call: .
clone_size: few

cdr3_aa: CSVPTSSYEQYF
cdr3_nt: TGCAGTGTCCCAACTAGCTCCTACGAGCAGTACTTC
v_call: TRBV20-1
j_call: TRBJ2-7
d_call: .
clone_size: once

cdr3_aa: CSVGQGGVYEQYF
cdr3_nt: TGCAGCGTCGGACAGGGGGGCGTCTACGAGCAGTACTTC
v_call: TRBV29-1
j_call: TRBJ2-7
d_call: TRBD1
clone_size: few

cdr3_aa: CSARERDRISTDTQYF
cdr3_nt: TGCAGTGCTAGAGAAAGGGACAGAATAAGCACAGATACGCAGTATTTT
v_call: TRBV20-1
j_call: TRBJ2-3
d_call: TRBD1
clone_size: .